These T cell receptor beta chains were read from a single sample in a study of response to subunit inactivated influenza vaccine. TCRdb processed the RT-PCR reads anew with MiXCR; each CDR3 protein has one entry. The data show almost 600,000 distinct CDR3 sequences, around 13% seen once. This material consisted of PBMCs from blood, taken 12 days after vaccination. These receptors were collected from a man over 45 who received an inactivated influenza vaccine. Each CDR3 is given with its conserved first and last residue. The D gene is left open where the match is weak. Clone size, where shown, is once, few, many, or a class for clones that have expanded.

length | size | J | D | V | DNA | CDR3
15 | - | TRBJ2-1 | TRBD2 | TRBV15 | TGTGCCACCAGCCGGGGGGACCGCTCCTACAATGAGCAGTTCTTC | CATSRGDRSYNEQFF
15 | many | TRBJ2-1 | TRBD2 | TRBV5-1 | TGCGCCAGCAGCTCCCTAGCGGGGGGGAGGAATGAGCAGTTCTTC | CASSSLAGGRNEQFF
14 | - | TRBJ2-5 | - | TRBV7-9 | TGTGCCAGCAGCCATGGGGTCAACAGAGAGACCCAGTACTTC | CASSHGVNRETQYF
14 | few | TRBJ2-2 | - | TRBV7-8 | TGTGCCAGCAGCCGAGGACGGGGAACACGGGAGCTGTTTTTT | CASSRGRGTRELFF
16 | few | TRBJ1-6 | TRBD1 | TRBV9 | TGTGCCAGCAGCGTAGGACAGGGAGGATCGCGTTCACCCCTCCACTTT | CASSVGQGGSRSPLHF
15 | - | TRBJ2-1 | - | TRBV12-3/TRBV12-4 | TGTGCCAGCAGTTTAAGTTCACTGGGAAAGGATGAGCAGTTCTTC | CASSLSSLGKDEQFF
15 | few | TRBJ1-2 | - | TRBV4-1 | TGCGCCAGCAGCCAAGATTGGGCAGGAAGGTATGGCTACACCTTC | CASSQDWAGRYGYTF
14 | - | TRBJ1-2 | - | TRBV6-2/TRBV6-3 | TGTGCCAGCAGTTACGAGGGGAGGACCTATGGCTACACCTTC | CASSYEGRTYGYTF
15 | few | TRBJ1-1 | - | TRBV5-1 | TGCGCCAGCAGCTCCCACGAGGGTATGAACACTGAAGCTTTCTTT | CASSSHEGMNTEAFF
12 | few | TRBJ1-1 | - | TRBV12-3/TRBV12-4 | TGTGCCAGCAGTGGACAGACCCGGAAAGCTTTCTTT | CASSGQTRKAFF
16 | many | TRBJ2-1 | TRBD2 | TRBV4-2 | TGTGCCAGCAGTCTCGCGGGGGGCCGACTCTACAATGAGCAGTTCTTC | CASSLAGGRLYNEQFF
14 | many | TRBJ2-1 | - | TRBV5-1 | TGCGCCAGCAGCTACCAGTCTGGGAACAATGAGCAGTTCTTC | CASSYQSGNNEQFF
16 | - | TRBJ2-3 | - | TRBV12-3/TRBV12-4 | TGTGCCAGCAGTTTATCTATCGGGGGAGCCCCAGATACGCAGTATTTT | CASSLSIGGAPDTQYF
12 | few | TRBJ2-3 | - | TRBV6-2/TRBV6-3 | TGTGCCAGCAGGTTTAGCCCAGATACGCAGTATTTT | CASRFSPDTQYF
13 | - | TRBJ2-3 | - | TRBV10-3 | TGTGCGATCGGCGGCCTTGGCACAGATACGCAGTATTTT | CAIGGLGTDTQYF
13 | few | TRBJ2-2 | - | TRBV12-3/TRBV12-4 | TGTGCCAGCAGTGCGTCGATCACCGGGGAGCTGTTTTTT | CASSASITGELFF
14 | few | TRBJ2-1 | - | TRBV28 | TGTGCCAGCAGTTTTGCGGCGACGGCCTATGAGCAGTTCTTC | CASSFAATAYEQFF
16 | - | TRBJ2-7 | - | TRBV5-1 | TGCGCCAGCAGCTTGGAACAGTCCAGCGTCCCCGTCGAGCAGTACTTC | CASSLEQSSVPVEQYF
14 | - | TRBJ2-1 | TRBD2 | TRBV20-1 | TGCAGTGCTAGCGGGGGGGCCCCCTACAATGAGCAGTTCTTC | CSASGGAPYNEQFF
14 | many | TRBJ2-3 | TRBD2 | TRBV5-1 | TGCGCCAGCAGAGCGGGGGACCCCACAGATACGCAGTATTTT | CASRAGDPTDTQYF
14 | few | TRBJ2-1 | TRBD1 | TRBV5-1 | TGCGCCAGCAGGTCAGGGGGCTCTGGCAATGAGCAGTTCTTC | CASRSGGSGNEQFF
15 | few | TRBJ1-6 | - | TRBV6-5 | TGTGCCAGCAGTACTGGAGACAGGTTTAATTCACCCCTCCACTTT | CASSTGDRFNSPLHF